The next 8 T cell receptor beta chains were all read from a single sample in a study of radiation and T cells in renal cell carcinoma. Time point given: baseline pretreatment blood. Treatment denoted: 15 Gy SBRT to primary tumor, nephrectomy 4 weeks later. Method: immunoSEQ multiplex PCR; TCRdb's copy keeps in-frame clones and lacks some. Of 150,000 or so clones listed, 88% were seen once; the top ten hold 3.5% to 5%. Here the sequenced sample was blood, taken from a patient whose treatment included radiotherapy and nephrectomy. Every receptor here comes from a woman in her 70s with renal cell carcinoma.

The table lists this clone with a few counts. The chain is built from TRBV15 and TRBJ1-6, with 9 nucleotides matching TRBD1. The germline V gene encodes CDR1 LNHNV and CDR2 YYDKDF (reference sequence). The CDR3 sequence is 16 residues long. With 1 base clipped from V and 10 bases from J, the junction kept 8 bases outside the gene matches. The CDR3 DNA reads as TGTGCCACCAGCAGAGTCTCCGGGACAGGGAGCTCACCCCTCCACTTT. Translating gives CATSRVSGTGSSPLHF.

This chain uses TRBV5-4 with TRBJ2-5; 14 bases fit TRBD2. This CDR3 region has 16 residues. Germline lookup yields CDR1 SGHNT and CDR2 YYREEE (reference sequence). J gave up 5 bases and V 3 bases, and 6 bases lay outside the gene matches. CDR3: CASSSGTSGGGETQYF. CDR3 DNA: TGTGCCAGCAGCTCTGGGACTAGCGGGGGAGGTGAGACCCAGTACTTC.

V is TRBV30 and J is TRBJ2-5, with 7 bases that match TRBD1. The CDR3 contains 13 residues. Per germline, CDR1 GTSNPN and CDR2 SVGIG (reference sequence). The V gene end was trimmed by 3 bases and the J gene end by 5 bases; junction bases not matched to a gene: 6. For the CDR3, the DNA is TGTGCCTGGAGCCAGGGGGTCCGGGAGACCCAGTACTTC. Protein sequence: CAWSQGVRETQYF.

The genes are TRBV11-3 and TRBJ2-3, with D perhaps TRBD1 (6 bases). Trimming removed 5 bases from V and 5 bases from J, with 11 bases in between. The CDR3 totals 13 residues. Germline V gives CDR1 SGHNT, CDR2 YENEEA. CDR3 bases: TGTGCCAGCAGCCAGGGGCAGGGAGATACGCAGTATTTT. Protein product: CASSQGQGDTQYF.

This CDR3 is CASSQAGRGYEQYF. The CDR3 DNA reads TGCGCCAGCAGCCAAGCCGGGCGCGGGTACGAGCAGTACTTC. The gene calls are TRBV4-3 and TRBJ2-7; TRBD2 might be the D (5 bases). CDR1 and CDR2 from the germline V gene are LGHNA and YSLEER. This CDR3 comprises 14 residues. The V and J ends lost 1 base and 4 bases respectively, with 11 bases between them.

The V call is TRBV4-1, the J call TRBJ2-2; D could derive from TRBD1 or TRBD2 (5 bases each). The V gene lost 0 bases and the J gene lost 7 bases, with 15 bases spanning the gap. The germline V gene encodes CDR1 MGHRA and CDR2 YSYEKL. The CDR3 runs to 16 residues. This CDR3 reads CASSQERGRGGGELFF. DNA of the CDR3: TGCGCCAGCAGCCAAGAAAGGGGACGGGGCGGCGGGGAGCTGTTTTTT.

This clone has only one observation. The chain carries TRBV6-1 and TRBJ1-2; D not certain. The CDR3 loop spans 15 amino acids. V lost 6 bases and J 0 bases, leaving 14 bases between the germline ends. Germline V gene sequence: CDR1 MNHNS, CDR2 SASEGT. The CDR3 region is CASSERTVTNYGYTF. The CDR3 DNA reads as TGTGCCAGCAGCGAACGGACGGTAACTAACTATGGCTACACCTTC.

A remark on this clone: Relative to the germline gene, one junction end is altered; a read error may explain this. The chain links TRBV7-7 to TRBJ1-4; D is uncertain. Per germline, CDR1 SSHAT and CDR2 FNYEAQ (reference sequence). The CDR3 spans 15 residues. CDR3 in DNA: TGTGCTAGCAGCTCCGGACTAACAACTAATGAAAAACTGTTTTTT. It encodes CASSSGLTTNEKLFF.